Sequencing of this T cell receptor (beta chain) was carried out in a study of T cell responses to AZD1222 COVID-19 vaccine. Across the study: Some second doses came at about 4 weeks and others at about 12 weeks; these were pooled.

The germline V gene encodes CDR1 MDHEN and CDR2 SYDVKM. This CDR3 spans 12 amino acids. Deletions cut 10 bases from V and 3 bases from J, with 13 bases between. Comment on this clone: The target antigen is unknown.

Findings and limits, study-wide: Clonal diversity was possibly underestimated, and white British individuals and females predominated among donors. Following two doses of AZD1222, Spike-specific TCR breadth and depth rose. Nearly half of the spike-specific TCRs reportedly recognize variant regions that carry no mutations.

Some clones are missing from TCRdb's copy, which holds only in-frame ones; the method was immunoSEQ multiplex PCR. The sample includes around 83,000 clones, approximately 90% seen only once; the top ten take approximately 5.2%. The specimen comprised peripheral blood, sampled on day 0 of AZD1222 vaccination. The V gene is TRBV28, the J gene TRBJ2-7, with D hard to call. This receptor was obtained from an adult in good health. The CDR3 nucleotides are TGTGCCACCACCGACACGTTCTACGAGCAGTACTTC. It yields the protein CATTDTFYEQYF.